This T cell receptor (beta chain) was observed in a study of cytomegalovirus exposure and HLA in healthy donors. The CDR3 runs 14 residues. From germline, CDR1 is GTSNPN and CDR2 SVGIG (reference sequence). Losses at the gene ends were 1 base for V and 6 bases for J; bases not matched to a gene: 8. This clone was counted only a few times. Both 60 Vbeta primers and 13 Jbeta primers went into the PCR. Per the original methods: A later analysis tallied approximately 87 million unique TCR beta chains, about 9.9 million of them shared. Here immunoSEQ multiplex PCR was the method, and the copy in TCRdb shows in-frame clones only, minus some. V, J and clone size are those of that table, while D and trimming were read from the DNA. The sample lists 110,000 to 150,000 clones; less than 9.5% were seen once.

The sequencing input was PBMCs. The chain links TRBV30 to TRBJ2-7, with 8 bases aligning to TRBD2. This TCR derives from a male donor in good health and CMV-seronegative. The CDR3 loop reads CAWSGAGGVGEQYF. The DNA of the CDR3 is TGTGCCTGGAGTGGGGCGGGAGGAGTTGGCGAGCAGTACTTC.